Each of the 29 T cell receptor beta chains below was sequenced from the same sample in a study of identical twins. TCRdb independently ran MiXCR on the 5' RACE reads; one entry per CDR3 protein. Of 450,000 to 650,000 distinct CDR3 sequences listed, over 12% are singletons. This sample also appeared in a second study, on yellow fever vaccine responses in identical twins.

Specimen: CD4+ T cells sorted from blood. These receptors came from a woman younger than 35 in good health.

The chain couples TRBV11-1 to TRBJ2-2; 8 bases fit TRBD1. Germline assignment: CDR1 SGHAT and CDR2 FQDESV (reference sequence). CDR3 size: 18 residues. The trim removed 5 bases at V and 8 bases at J, leaving 19 bases unmatched. The chain's CDR3 is CASSQSPLSQGASGELFF. The CDR3 nucleotides read TGTGCCAGCAGCCAAAGTCCCCTTTCGCAGGGGGCAAGTGGGGAGCTGTTTTTT.

The table lists this clonotype with many counts. V and J are TRBV12-3 or TRBV12-4 and TRBJ2-3; D is undetermined. V was shortened by 6 bases and J by 0 bases, with 16 bases between the two germline ends. The CDR3 length is 16 residues. The CDR3 loop is CASSNRVPTSTDTQYF. DNA of the CDR3: TGTGCCAGCAGCAACCGGGTACCTACTAGCACAGATACGCAGTATTTT.

The chain joins TRBV24-1 to TRBJ2-2; the match to TRBD2 covers 7 bases. The junction had 15 bases not matched to a gene; V was cut back by 3 bases and J by 3 bases. The CDR3 is made up of 19 amino acids. In germline, CDR1 is KGHDR, CDR2 SFDVKD. CDR3 region: CATSDRGDNRLEDTGELFF. In nucleotides, the CDR3 is TGTGCCACCAGTGATCGGGGGGATAACCGACTGGAAGACACCGGGGAGCTGTTTTTT.

The sample holds many counts of this clonotype. The rearrangement uses TRBV12-3 or TRBV12-4 and TRBJ2-7; no clear D gene. The CDR3 is 11 amino acids. Between the trimmed V and J ends, which lost 4 bases and 4 bases, there was a span of 5 bases. The CDR3 loop is CASSSGYEQYV. Here the CDR3 DNA reads TGTGCCAGCAGTTCCGGGTACGAGCAGTACGTC.

This clonotype was seen a few times. The genes are TRBV7-8 and TRBJ2-7; D is unclear. V lost 1 base and J 5 bases, leaving 12 bases between the germline ends. Germline assignment: CDR1 SGHVS and CDR2 FQNEAQ. This CDR3 has 14 amino acids. CDR3 protein: CASSLEVWNDEQYF. DNA of the CDR3: TGTGCCAGCAGCTTAGAGGTTTGGAACGACGAGCAGTACTTC.

In its sample, this clonotype was seen a few times. V is TRBV7-8 and J is TRBJ2-5; no clear D gene. Germline CDR1 is SGHVS and CDR2 is FQNEAQ. This CDR3 spans 15 amino acids. With 2 bases removed from V and 2 bases from J, the gap between germline ends came to 12 bases. The CDR3 DNA is TGTGCCAGCAGCTTATCATTGGGGTCACAAGAGACCCAGTACTTC. Protein: CASSLSLGSQETQYF.

Only a few counts were recorded for this clonotype. The chain uses TRBV4-1 and TRBJ2-1; the match to TRBD2 covers 8 bases. Germline CDR1 is MGHRA and CDR2 is YSYEKL. Germline trimming cut 0 bases from V and 11 bases from J; bases unmatched to any gene: 12. This CDR3 is built from 16 residues. The CDR3 protein is CASSQEGAGLVRKQFF. Written as DNA, the CDR3 is TGCGCCAGCAGCCAAGAAGGGGCGGGACTAGTACGTAAGCAGTTCTTC.

This sequence joins TRBV3-1 and TRBJ2-2, with TRBD1 identical over 9 bases. V lost 6 bases, J lost 2 bases, and 7 bases stayed unmatched. The CDR3 consists of 16 residues. Germline CDR1 LGHDT, CDR2 YNNKEL (reference sequence). The CDR3 DNA reads TGTGCCAGCAGACAGCCGGGACAGGGAAACACCGGGGAGCTGTTTTTT. Its protein product is CASRQPGQGNTGELFF. Full variable domain (rest looked up from reference TRBV3-1 and TRBJ2-2): DTAVSQTPKYLVTQMGNDKSIKCEQNLGHDTMYWYKQDSKKFLKIMFSYNNKELIINETVPNRFSPKSPDKAHLNLHINSLELGDSAVYFCASRQPGQGNTGELFFGEGSRLTVL.

This clonotype has more than one count but fewer than ten. V gene TRBV2 combines with J gene TRBJ2-7, with 11 bases aligning to TRBD2. The CDR3 runs to 19 residues. V gave up 2 bases and J gave up 0 bases; unmatched junction bases: 12. Germline CDR1 is SNHLY and CDR2 is FYNNEI. The CDR3 bases are TGTGCCAGCAGTGAACGGGTCCCGGGACTAGCGGTCCTCTCCTACGAGCAGTACGTC. Translation gives CASSERVPGLAVLSYEQYV.

This clonotype was counted ten times or more. V usage is TRBV3-1 and J usage is TRBJ1-1, with D maybe TRBD1 (6 bases). Germline V gene lookup returns CDR1 LGHDT and CDR2 YNNKEL (reference sequence). This CDR3 contains 14 residues. V was pared by 3 bases and J by 4 bases, with 12 bases between. CDR3 protein: CASSHGGRSTEAFF. The DNA for the CDR3 is TGTGCCAGCAGCCATGGGGGGCGCAGCACTGAAGCTTTCTTT.

This clonotype was observed a few times. This chain joins TRBV7-6 and TRBJ2-1; TRBD2 matches at 7 bases. Germline lookup yields CDR1 SGHVS and CDR2 FNYEAQ. Trimming cost V 1 base and J 8 bases; bases outside gene matches: 11. This CDR3 is built from 16 residues. The CDR3 DNA follows: TGTGCCAGCAGCTTAGATCTGGCGGGAGCGGGCTATGAGCAGTTCTTC. This sequence encodes CASSLDLAGAGYEQFF.

The chain joins TRBV4-1 to TRBJ2-1; D might be TRBD1 (7 bases). This CDR3 region has 13 residues. Trimming shortened V by 7 bases and J by 5 bases, and 12 bases separated the two germline ends. Germline V gene sequence: CDR1 MGHRA, CDR2 YSYEKL. This chain's CDR3 is CASKRRGDNEQFF. In nucleotides, the CDR3 is TGCGCCAGCAAACGCAGGGGGGACAATGAGCAGTTCTTC.

Ten or more counts support this clonotype. The CDR3 DNA reads TGTGCCAGTATGAACACAGGCTACGAGCAGTACTTC. Protein: CASMNTGYEQYF. V usage is TRBV19 and J usage is TRBJ2-7; a weak D match, TRBD1 (5 bases). Trimming left V 7 bases short and J 3 bases short, with 10 bases between. The CDR3 has 12 residues. Germline V lookup: CDR1 LNHDA, CDR2 SQIVND (reference sequence).

This clonotype was seen repeatedly, ten times or more. The J gene is TRBJ2-1, the V gene TRBV5-1; a weak D match, TRBD2 (5 bases). This CDR3 has 14 amino acids. V gave up 3 bases and J gave up 3 bases, with 10 bases separating them. From germline, CDR1 is SGHRS and CDR2 YFSETQ. The CDR3 sequence: CASSWTARYNEQFF. The CDR3 DNA reads TGCGCCAGCAGCTGGACTGCACGCTACAATGAGCAGTTCTTC.

This clonotype showed up just a few times. The rearrangement uses TRBV5-1 and TRBJ2-3, with no clear D. The CDR3 covers 13 residues. V was clipped by 5 bases and J by 2 bases, with 9 bases between them. Germline assignment: CDR1 SGHRS and CDR2 YFSETQ. The CDR3 sequence is CASSYQTTDTQYF. CDR3 in DNA: TGCGCCAGCAGTTATCAGACCACAGATACGCAGTATTTT.

The table lists this clonotype with many counts. This sequence joins TRBV20-1 and TRBJ2-2; maybe TRBD2 (6 bases). There are 13 residues in the CDR3. Deletions cut 7 bases from V and 6 bases from J, with 15 bases between. From germline, CDR1 is DFQATT and CDR2 SNEGSKA (reference sequence). The CDR3 sequence is CSVTTRPSGELFF. CDR3 in DNA: TGCAGTGTCACGACTAGACCGTCCGGGGAGCTGTTTTTT.

This clonotype turned up a few times. The gene calls are TRBV14 and TRBJ2-2, with TRBD1 identical over 9 bases. The CDR3 totals 15 residues. Germline loops: CDR1 SGHDN, CDR2 FVKESK. The J segment lost 7 bases and the V segment lost 1 base, leaving 4 bases of the junction unmatched. The CDR3 spells CASSQGQGVIGELFF. The CDR3 nucleotides are TGTGCCAGCAGCCAAGGACAGGGGGTAATCGGGGAGCTGTTTTTT.

The rearrangement joins TRBV25-1 to TRBJ2-3; TRBD2 matches 11 bases. Looked up from germline, CDR1 is MGHDK and CDR2 is SYGVNS. The CDR3 is made up of 15 amino acids. With V trimmed by 3 bases and J by 4 bases, 3 bases remained unmatched. The CDR3 is CASSDSGRAADTQYF. The DNA of the CDR3 is TGTGCCAGCAGTGATAGCGGGAGGGCCGCAGATACGCAGTATTTT.

The V and J genes are TRBV6-5 and TRBJ2-2; 11 bases map to TRBD2. This CDR3 is 17 amino acids long. After removal of 4 bases from V and 2 bases from J, the junction contained 6 bases not matched to a gene. From germline, CDR1 is MNHEY and CDR2 SVGAGI. CDR3 bases: TGTGCCAGCAGTTTCCTAGCGGGAGGCCCAAACACCGGGGAGCTGTTTTTT. It yields the protein CASSFLAGGPNTGELFF.

In its sample, this clonotype was seen a few times. The chain is built from TRBV10-3 and TRBJ2-7, with 10 bases lining up with TRBD2. J gave up 3 bases and V 4 bases, and 0 bases lay outside the gene matches. This CDR3 contains 13 residues. Germline lookup yields CDR1 ENHRY and CDR2 SYGVKD. DNA for the CDR3: TGTGCCATCAGTGCTAGCGGGAGCTACGAGCAGTACTTC. Translated, it gives CAISASGSYEQYF.

The rearrangement uses TRBV5-1 and TRBJ2-1; D may be TRBD2 (6 bases). CDR1 and CDR2 from the germline V gene are SGHRS and YFSETQ. Trimming removed 4 bases at V and 7 bases at J, with 15 bases between. The CDR3 runs 14 residues. CDR3 DNA: TGCGCCAGCAGCAAGACGGGAGTCGTTAATGAGCAGTTCTTC. Residues: CASSKTGVVNEQFF. Looking up the rest from reference TRBV5-1 and TRBJ2-1 gives the full variable domain: KAGVTQTPRYLIKTRGQQVTLSCSPISGHRSVSWYQQTPGQGLQFLFEYFSETQRNKGNFPGRFSGRQFSNSRSEMNVSTLELGDSALYLCASSKTGVVNEQFFGPGTRLTVL.

The J gene is TRBJ2-5, the V gene TRBV7-9; unclear D gene. CDR3 length equals 14 residues. V was pared by 2 bases and J by 5 bases, with 12 bases between. Per germline, CDR1 SEHNR and CDR2 FQNEAQ (reference sequence). DNA of the CDR3: TGTGCCAGCAGCTTATATGAAGTGGGGGAGACCCAGTACTTC. It translates to CASSLYEVGETQYF. The whole variable domain, filled in from reference TRBV7-9 and TRBJ2-5, reads DTGVSQNPRHKITKRGQNVTFRCDPISEHNRLYWYRQTLGQGPEFLTYFQNEAQLEKSRLLSDRFSAERPKGSFSTLEIQRTEQGDSAMYLCASSLYEVGETQYFGPGTRLLVL.

This clonotype was seen a few times. This chain uses TRBV29-1 with TRBJ2-2; no definite D call. Per germline, CDR1 SQVTM and CDR2 ANQGSEA. The CDR3 totals 12 residues. Trimming cost V 8 bases and J 7 bases, with 14 bases left between them. CDR3 loop: CSSRGNGGELFF. CDR3 in DNA: TGCAGCAGTCGTGGGAATGGCGGGGAGCTGTTTTTT.

The gene calls are TRBV3-1 and TRBJ2-3; 9 positions agree with TRBD1. V was pared by 0 bases and J by 5 bases, with 9 bases of the junction left unmatched. The CDR3 has 17 residues. CDR1 LGHDT and CDR2 YNNKEL come from the germline V gene (reference sequence). The CDR3 nucleotides are TGTGCCAGCAGCCAAGATTTTAGACAGGGGGGTGGAGATACGCAGTATTTT. Residues: CASSQDFRQGGGDTQYF.

CDR3 nucleotides: TGTGCCAGCAGTCCCGACAGTTTGAATTCACCCCTCCACTTT. Encoded protein: CASSPDSLNSPLHF. The chain has TRBV12-3 or TRBV12-4 and TRBJ1-6; D is possibly TRBD1 (5 bases). The length of the CDR3 is 14 residues. Trimming removed 5 bases from V and 7 bases from J, with 12 bases in between.

The table lists this clonotype with many counts. This rearrangement joins TRBV12-3 or TRBV12-4 to TRBJ2-3, with D unclear. The CDR3 contains 13 residues. Trimming removed 4 bases at V and 2 bases at J, with 7 bases between. The CDR3 loop is CASSSRTTDTQYF. CDR3 nucleotides: TGTGCCAGCAGTTCAAGGACCACAGATACGCAGTATTTT.

The chain joins TRBV20-1 to TRBJ1-1; unclear D gene. V lost 0 bases, J lost 7 bases, and 3 bases lay in between. Per germline, CDR1 DFQATT and CDR2 SNEGSKA (reference sequence). The length of the CDR3 is 10 residues. In DNA, the CDR3 is TGCAGTGCTAGAGAGGGTGAAGCTTTCTTT. This sequence encodes CSAREGEAFF.

The sample holds a few counts of this clonotype. As DNA, the CDR3 is TGTGCCAGCACTACCTACAGGGAAAATGAGCAGTTCTTC. Its translation is CASTTYRENEQFF. The chain has TRBV6-1 and TRBJ2-1, with a weak D call TRBD1 (6 bases). Deletions cut 7 bases from V and 7 bases from J, with 14 bases between. The germline CDR1 and CDR2 sequences are MNHNS and SASEGT. CDR3 size: 13 residues.

This clonotype has ten or more counts. This sequence joins TRBV7-8 and TRBJ1-4; D is unclear. Between the trimmed V and J ends, which lost 7 bases and 7 bases, there was a span of 16 bases. This CDR3 is built from 14 residues. Per germline, CDR1 SGHVS and CDR2 FQNEAQ. In nucleotides, the CDR3 is TGTGCCAGCACGAAGGGCAGGAGCCTTGAAAAACTGTTTTTT. It translates to CASTKGRSLEKLFF.